The next 31 T cell receptor beta chains were all read from a single sample in a study of cytomegalovirus exposure and HLA in healthy donors (dated by TCRdb to between 2016 and 2019). The method behind the library was the immunoSEQ multiplex PCR assay. What TCRdb holds here is the immuneACCESS table cut down to in-frame rearrangements. Part of the clones is not present; checked against another copy, under half of the missing clones reflect an unresolved V gene, and the others are unexplained. The sample table shows 150,000 to 200,000 clones, and around 80% are seen once. Jointly, the top ten make up 1.2% of the sample. Specimen: PBMCs. These receptors originate from a woman aged 25 to 39 in good health and CMV-seronegative.

In this sample, this clone turned up once. V is TRBV5-4 and J is TRBJ1-1; the match to TRBD1 covers 9 bases. The CDR3 totals 12 residues. V was clipped by 3 bases and J by 7 bases; unmatched bases: 1. CDR1 is SGHNT, CDR2 YYREEE, per germline (reference sequence). The CDR3 sequence is CASSWTGVEAFF. The CDR3 nucleotides are TGTGCCAGCAGCTGGACAGGGGTTGAAGCTTTCTTT.

In this sample, this clone turned up a few times. The chain joins TRBV11-1 to TRBJ2-1; 8 positions agree with TRBD1. The CDR3 has 19 residues. Per the germline V gene, CDR1 is SGHAT and CDR2 is FQDESV (reference sequence). With V trimmed by 5 bases and J by 8 bases, 23 bases remained unmatched. The DNA of the CDR3 is TGTGCCAGCAGCCCGGTGGGGGACAGGCCATCTCCTCGGGGTTATGAGCAGTTCTTC. It yields the protein CASSPVGDRPSPRGYEQFF.

The chain recombines TRBV25-1 with TRBJ1-2, with 8 bases lining up with TRBD1. The J segment lost 6 bases and the V segment lost 4 bases, leaving 10 bases of the junction unmatched. CDR1 and CDR2 from the germline V gene are MGHDK and SYGVNS. CDR3 length: 15 amino acids. CDR3 sequence: CASSARGRSGNGYTF. As DNA, the CDR3 is TGTGCCAGCAGTGCCAGGGGGCGTAGTGGAAATGGCTACACCTTC.

Many counts were recorded for this clone. This rearrangement joins TRBV2 to TRBJ1-5, with TRBD1 as a possible D gene (6 bases). The CDR3 runs to 17 residues. Germline CDR1 SNHLY, CDR2 FYNNEI. The ends were cut back, 5 bases at V and 0 bases at J, with 17 bases in the middle. The CDR3, as DNA: TGTGCCAGCAGTCCCCGGACAGCTTTTTATAGCAATCAGCCCCAGCATTTT. Its protein is CASSPRTAFYSNQPQHF.

The gene calls are TRBV9 and TRBJ2-7, with 7 bases aligning to TRBD1. The CDR3 totals 16 residues. CDR1 is SGDLS, CDR2 YYNGEE, per germline. Unmatched junction bases numbered 9, after V lost 0 bases and J lost 3 bases. This CDR3 reads CASSVGLIGTDYEQYF. As DNA, the CDR3 is TGTGCCAGCAGCGTAGGTCTCATTGGGACAGACTACGAGCAGTACTTC.

The chain has TRBV9 and TRBJ2-1; 8 bases are shared with TRBD2. The germline gives CDR1 SGDLS, CDR2 YYNGEE. J was trimmed by 7 bases and V by 4 bases; bases with no gene match: 10. The CDR3 extends over 15 amino acids. The DNA for the CDR3 is TGTGCCAGCAGCCTCCGGGGGGGCTTTCCGAATGAGCAGTTCTTC. It encodes CASSLRGGFPNEQFF.

The chain uses TRBV10-3 and TRBJ2-7, with 10 bases aligning to TRBD1. CDR3 length: 16 amino acids. CDR1 is ENHRY and CDR2 is SYGVKD in the germline V gene. V was clipped by 3 bases and J by 0 bases; unmatched bases: 5. CDR3 in DNA: TGTGCCATCAGTGATTCTAGGACAGGGGGCTCCTACGAGCAGTACTTC. Translated: CAISDSRTGGSYEQYF.

This clone has just one count. The rearrangement uses TRBV5-1 and TRBJ2-3; D gene unclear. The ends were cut back, 5 bases at V and 1 base at J, with 17 bases in the middle. Germline V lookup: CDR1 SGHRS, CDR2 YFSETQ. This CDR3 has 16 amino acids. The CDR3 region has the DNA TGCGCCAGCAGTCCCCAACCATTCCAGGGCACAGATACGCAGTATTTT. This codes for CASSPQPFQGTDTQYF. The full variable domain, in which reference TRBV5-1 and TRBJ2-3 provide the parts outside the CDR3, is KAGVTQTPRYLIKTRGQQVTLSCSPISGHRSVSWYQQTPGQGLQFLFEYFSETQRNKGNFPGRFSGRQFSNSRSEMNVSTLELGDSALYLCASSPQPFQGTDTQYFGPGTRLTVL.

The chain carries TRBV29-1 and TRBJ2-1; TRBD1 matches 8 bases. The CDR3 is 12 amino acids. Germline V gives CDR1 SQVTM, CDR2 ANQGSEA. The trim removed 7 bases at V and 9 bases at J, leaving 8 bases unmatched. In nucleotides, the CDR3 is TGCAGCGGGGGACAGGCTACTGGTGAGCAGTTCTTC. It encodes CSGGQATGEQFF.

The V call is TRBV9, the J call TRBJ2-1; D is undetermined. The CDR3 runs 13 residues. V was shortened by 0 bases and J by 4 bases, with 5 bases between the two germline ends. Germline V gene sequence: CDR1 SGDLS, CDR2 YYNGEE. The CDR3 region is CASSVARYNEQFF. The DNA for the CDR3 is TGTGCCAGCAGCGTAGCCAGGTACAATGAGCAGTTCTTC.

The chain employs TRBV2 and TRBJ2-2; TRBD1 aligns across 9 bases. The CDR3 totals 14 residues. Germline V gene lookup returns CDR1 SNHLY and CDR2 FYNNEI. J lost 8 bases, V lost 9 bases, and 10 bases had no gene match. Here the CDR3 reads CARAGTGHSGELFF. The CDR3 DNA sequence: TGTGCCAGGGCCGGGACAGGGCATTCGGGGGAGCTGTTTTTT.

The gene calls are TRBV5-4 and TRBJ1-2, with 7 bases fitting TRBD1. This CDR3 has 15 residues. CDR1 and CDR2 from the germline V gene are SGHNT and YYREEE (reference sequence). The junction had 9 bases not matched to a gene; V was cut back by 0 bases and J by 7 bases. The CDR3 spells CASSLDTGVTAGYTF. DNA for the CDR3: TGTGCCAGCAGCTTGGATACAGGGGTTACGGCTGGCTACACCTTC.

This sequence joins TRBV28 and TRBJ2-5, with unresolved D. Trimming cost V 5 bases and J 7 bases, with 5 bases left between them. Per the germline V gene, CDR1 is MDHEN and CDR2 is SYDVKM. The CDR3 loop spans 10 amino acids. CDR3 sequence reads: CASSARTQYF. The CDR3 nucleotides read TGTGCCAGCAGTGCCAGGACCCAGTACTTC.

CDR3 DNA sequence: TGTGCCAGCAGTTCACAGGGGGCGTATGGCTACACCTTC. It codes for CASSSQGAYGYTF. The chain couples TRBV6-5 to TRBJ1-2; 9 bases map to TRBD1. After removal of 4 bases from V and 5 bases from J, the junction contained 2 bases not matched to a gene. The CDR3 contains 13 residues. Germline loops: CDR1 MNHEY, CDR2 SVGAGI.

The rearrangement uses TRBV5-1 and TRBJ2-3; no reliable D call. The ends were cut back, 4 bases at V and 0 bases at J, with 9 bases in the middle. Germline V gene data show CDR1 as SGHRS and CDR2 as YFSETQ. The CDR3 contains 14 residues. CDR3 protein: CASSLQMSTDTQYF. The CDR3 region has the DNA TGCGCCAGCAGCCTCCAGATGAGCACAGATACGCAGTATTTT.

This clone came up once. The gene calls are TRBV5-1 and TRBJ2-7, with TRBD2 as a possible D gene (5 bases). The CDR3 has 16 amino acids. V lost 4 bases and J lost 3, with 20 bases in between. CDR1 SGHRS and CDR2 YFSETQ come from the germline V gene. DNA for the CDR3: TGCGCCAGCAGCCTGCTTTGGGAGTCCACTTACTACGAGCAGTACTTC. It yields the protein CASSLLWESTYYEQYF. The full variable domain, with the rest looked up from reference TRBV5-1 and TRBJ2-7, is KAGVTQTPRYLIKTRGQQVTLSCSPISGHRSVSWYQQTPGQGLQFLFEYFSETQRNKGNFPGRFSGRQFSNSRSEMNVSTLELGDSALYLCASSLLWESTYYEQYFGPGTRLTVT.

This clone has more than one count but fewer than ten. CDR3: CASSGPGTGDNSPLHF. The CDR3 DNA follows: TGTGCCAGCAGTGGACCCGGGACAGGGGACAATTCACCCCTCCACTTT. This chain connects TRBV6-1 to TRBJ1-6, with TRBD1 identical over 10 bases. Germline V CDR1 and CDR2: MNHNS, SASEGT. The V gene end was trimmed by 4 bases and the J gene end by 7 bases; junction bases not matched to a gene: 7. This CDR3 spans 16 amino acids.

The V call is TRBV5-4, the J call TRBJ2-1; 9 positions agree with TRBD2. Germline V gene lookup returns CDR1 SGHNT and CDR2 YYREEE (reference sequence). J was trimmed by 6 bases and V by 1 base; bases with no gene match: 11. CDR3 size: 17 residues. The CDR3 region is CASSLSHLAGVLNEQFF. In DNA form, the CDR3 reads TGTGCCAGCAGCTTGAGCCACTTAGCGGGAGTTCTCAATGAGCAGTTCTTC.

V usage is TRBV9 and J usage is TRBJ2-5, with TRBD2 as a possible D gene (6 bases). V lost 0 bases, J lost 7 bases, and 13 bases lay in between. This CDR3 comprises 14 residues. Germline V gives CDR1 SGDLS, CDR2 YYNGEE. The CDR3 DNA reads TGTGCCAGCAGCGTAGTGGGGGAGGTGGGGACCCAGTACTTC. This translates into CASSVVGEVGTQYF.

The chain employs TRBV5-1 and TRBJ2-1; 8 bases agree with TRBD2. The CDR3 is made up of 16 amino acids. The junction had 4 bases not matched to a gene; V was cut back by 0 bases and J by 2 bases. Germline V gene lookup returns CDR1 SGHRS and CDR2 YFSETQ. DNA of the CDR3: TGCGCCAGCAGCTTGGGTGGACTAGCCCCCTACAATGAGCAGTTCTTC. Residues: CASSLGGLAPYNEQFF. Combining the CDR3 with reference TRBV5-1 and TRBJ2-1 gives the whole variable domain KAGVTQTPRYLIKTRGQQVTLSCSPISGHRSVSWYQQTPGQGLQFLFEYFSETQRNKGNFPGRFSGRQFSNSRSEMNVSTLELGDSALYLCASSLGGLAPYNEQFFGPGTRLTVL.

The chain carries TRBV7-2 and TRBJ2-2; the match to TRBD2 covers 10 bases. Trimming at V came to 6 bases and at J to 6 bases, leaving 4 bases not matched to a gene. The germline CDR1 and CDR2 sequences are SGHTA and FQGNSA. The CDR3 is made up of 14 amino acids. CDR3 in DNA: TGTGCCAGCAGAGCGGGAGGGCCCCCCGGGGAGCTGTTTTTT. This encodes CASRAGGPPGELFF.

The gene calls are TRBV5-1 and TRBJ2-7; TRBD2 matches at 12 bases. The V gene end was trimmed by 2 bases and the J gene end by 6 bases; junction bases not matched to a gene: 6. CDR3 length: 15 residues. From germline, CDR1 is SGHRS and CDR2 YFSETQ. CDR3 sequence: CASSFSGTSGFEQYF. The CDR3 DNA sequence: TGCGCCAGCAGCTTCTCCGGGACTAGCGGGTTCGAGCAGTACTTC.

This chain links TRBV18 with TRBJ1-1; D gene ambiguous. CDR1 is KGHSH and CDR2 is LQKENI in the germline V gene. V lost 2 bases to trimming and J lost 4 bases, with 8 bases between them. The CDR3 spans 13 residues. CDR3 in amino acids: CASSPEGITEAFF. The CDR3 DNA follows: TGTGCCAGCTCACCAGAGGGAATCACTGAAGCTTTCTTT.

This chain connects TRBV7-9 to TRBJ1-2; D is possibly TRBD1 (5 bases). The germline V gene encodes CDR1 SEHNR and CDR2 FQNEAQ (reference sequence). Trimming took 5 bases from V and 5 from J, leaving 9 bases between them. The CDR3 consists of 12 residues. This chain's CDR3 is CASSARGYGYTF. The DNA for the CDR3 is TGTGCCAGCAGCGCGCGGGGGTATGGCTACACCTTC.

The chain employs TRBV11-1 and TRBJ2-1; weak D call: TRBD1 (5 bases). V lost 2 bases and J 2 bases, leaving 10 bases between the germline ends. CDR3 length: 15 residues. Germline CDR1 reads SGHAT; CDR2 reads FQDESV (reference sequence). CDR3 bases: TGTGCCAGCAGCTTACTAAGGGGTACCTACAATGAGCAGTTCTTC. Its translation: CASSLLRGTYNEQFF.

The gene calls are TRBV9 and TRBJ2-5, with 9 bases that match TRBD2. The junction had 9 bases not matched to a gene; V was cut back by 4 bases and J by 5 bases. Per germline, CDR1 SGDLS and CDR2 YYNGEE. This CDR3 spans 15 amino acids. CDR3 amino acids: CASSSRGGGHETQYF. The CDR3 nucleotides are TGTGCCAGCAGCTCCCGCGGGGGGGGGCACGAGACCCAGTACTTC.

The rearrangement joins TRBV27 to TRBJ1-5; no reliable D call. The CDR3 is 15 amino acids. CDR1 MNHEY and CDR2 SMNVEV come from the germline V gene (reference sequence). V lost 0 bases and J 6 bases, leaving 12 bases between the germline ends. The chain's CDR3 is CASSLSRRGSQPQHF. For the CDR3, the DNA is TGTGCCAGCAGTTTATCCCGCCGGGGTAGTCAGCCCCAGCATTTT.

The chain is built from TRBV6-1 and TRBJ1-1, with D perhaps matching TRBD1 (5 bases). The CDR3 length is 15 residues. V lost 1 base to trimming and J lost 1 base, with 10 bases between them. Germline CDR1 MNHNS, CDR2 SASEGT. CDR3 DNA: TGTGCCAGCAGTGAAGGGGGCAGAAGGAACACTGAAGCTTTCTTT. Encoded protein: CASSEGGRRNTEAFF.

In its sample, this clone was seen a few times. The chain carries TRBV2 and TRBJ1-2; D remains unclear. The CDR3 consists of 11 residues. CDR1 and CDR2 (germline): SNHLY, FYNNEI. Trimming shortened V by 4 bases and J by 5 bases, and 5 bases separated the two germline ends. The CDR3 coding sequence is TGTGCCAGCAGTGGTCATTATGGCTACACCTTC. Translated: CASSGHYGYTF.

This clone has a count of ten or more. The genes are TRBV7-9 and TRBJ1-6; 11 bases agree with TRBD1. Trimming removed 3 bases from V and 9 bases from J; junction bases left unmatched: 7. The CDR3 sequence is 16 residues long. Germline V gene data show CDR1 as SEHNR and CDR2 as FQNEAQ (reference sequence). The CDR3 nucleotides are TGTGCCAGCAGCTTCAGATCGGGACAGGGGGGTTCACCCCTCCACTTT. This translates into CASSFRSGQGGSPLHF. The full variable domain, with the rest looked up from reference TRBV7-9 and TRBJ1-6, is DTGVSQNPRHKITKRGQNVTFRCDPISEHNRLYWYRQTLGQGPEFLTYFQNEAQLEKSRLLSDRFSAERPKGSFSTLEIQRTEQGDSAMYLCASSFRSGQGGSPLHFGNGTRLTVT.

The chain recombines TRBV7-6 with TRBJ2-4; D is unresolved. CDR1 is SGHVS, CDR2 FNYEAQ, per germline. V dropped 1 base and J dropped 2 bases, with 15 bases sitting between them. CDR3 length: 17 residues. CDR3 sequence: CASSLESPERSKNIQYF. The CDR3 DNA is TGTGCCAGCAGCTTAGAGTCCCCTGAGCGATCCAAAAACATTCAGTACTTC.